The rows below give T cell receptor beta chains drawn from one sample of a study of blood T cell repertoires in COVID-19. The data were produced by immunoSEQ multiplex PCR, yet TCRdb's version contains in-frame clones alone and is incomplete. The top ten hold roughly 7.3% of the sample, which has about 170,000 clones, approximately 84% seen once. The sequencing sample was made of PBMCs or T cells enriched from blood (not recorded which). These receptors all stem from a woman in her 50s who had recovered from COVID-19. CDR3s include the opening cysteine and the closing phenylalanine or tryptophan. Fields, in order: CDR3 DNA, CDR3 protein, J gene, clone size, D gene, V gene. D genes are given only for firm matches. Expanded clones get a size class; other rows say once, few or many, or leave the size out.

TGCGCCAGCAGCTTAATAACAGGGACCCTATACACCGGGGAGCTGTTTTTT | CASSLITGTLYTGELFF | TRBJ2-2 | . | . | TRBV5-1
TGTGCCAGCAGCGTAGGGGGCGCAAATGAAAAACTGTTTTTT | CASSVGGANEKLFF | TRBJ1-4 | . | . | TRBV9
TGTGCCAGCAGTTACAGGCCCAGCCGGACAACCACACCCGGGGAGCTGTTTTTT | CASSYRPSRTTTPGELFF | TRBJ2-2 | . | . | TRBV27
TGTGCCAGCCGGGCAGGGGGCGATTATGGCTACACCTTC | CASRAGGDYGYTF | TRBJ1-2 | . | TRBD1 | TRBV7-2
TGCGCCAGCAGCCTCCTTGAAGCTGGTCTCCTTAATGAAAAACTGTTTTTT | CASSLLEAGLLNEKLFF | TRBJ1-4 | . | . | TRBV4-1
TGTGCCTGGAGTGTACGGGGGACTAGCGGGAGCACAGATACGCAGTATTTT | CAWSVRGTSGSTDTQYF | TRBJ2-3 | . | TRBD2 | TRBV30
TGTGCCAGCAGCCAAGATAGCAGGGCCCTGAACACCGGGGAGCTGTTTTTT | CASSQDSRALNTGELFF | TRBJ2-2 | once | . | TRBV3-1/TRBV3-2
TGTGCCAGCACCCCGGGGAGGCAGGGCGGTGGTGGCTACACCTTC | CASTPGRQGGGGYTF | TRBJ1-2 | . | . | TRBV28
TGTGCCAGCAGCTTAAGGACAGGGGGCGAGGAGACCCAGTACTTC | CASSLRTGGEETQYF | TRBJ2-5 | . | TRBD1 | TRBV7-9
TGCGCCAGCAGCTTGCAAGGGGATCATAATGAGCAGTTCTTC | CASSLQGDHNEQFF | TRBJ2-1 | . | . | TRBV5-1
TGTGCCAGCAGCCACAGACGAACAGAGAACACTGAAGCTTTCTTT | CASSHRRTENTEAFF | TRBJ1-1 | . | . | TRBV14
TGTGCCAGCAGCCAAGGGTGGACAGTAAACACCGGGGAGCTGTTTTTT | CASSQGWTVNTGELFF | TRBJ2-2 | . | . | TRBV3-1/TRBV3-2